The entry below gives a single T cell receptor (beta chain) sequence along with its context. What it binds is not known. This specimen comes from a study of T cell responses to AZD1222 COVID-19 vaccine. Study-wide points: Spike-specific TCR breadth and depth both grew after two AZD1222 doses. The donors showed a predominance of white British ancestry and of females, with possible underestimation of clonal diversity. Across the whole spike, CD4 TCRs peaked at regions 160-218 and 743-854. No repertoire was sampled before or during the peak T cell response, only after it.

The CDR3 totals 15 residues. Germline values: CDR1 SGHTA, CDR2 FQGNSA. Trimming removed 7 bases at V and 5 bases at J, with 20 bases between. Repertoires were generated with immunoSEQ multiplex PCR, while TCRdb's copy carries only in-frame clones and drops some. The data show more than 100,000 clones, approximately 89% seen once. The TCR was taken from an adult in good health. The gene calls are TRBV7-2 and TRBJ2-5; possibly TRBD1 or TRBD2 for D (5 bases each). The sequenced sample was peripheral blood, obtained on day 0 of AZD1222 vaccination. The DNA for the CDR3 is TGTGCCAGCACCCCCCCCGGGACGATGTTTGAGACCCAGTACTTC. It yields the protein CASTPPGTMFETQYF.